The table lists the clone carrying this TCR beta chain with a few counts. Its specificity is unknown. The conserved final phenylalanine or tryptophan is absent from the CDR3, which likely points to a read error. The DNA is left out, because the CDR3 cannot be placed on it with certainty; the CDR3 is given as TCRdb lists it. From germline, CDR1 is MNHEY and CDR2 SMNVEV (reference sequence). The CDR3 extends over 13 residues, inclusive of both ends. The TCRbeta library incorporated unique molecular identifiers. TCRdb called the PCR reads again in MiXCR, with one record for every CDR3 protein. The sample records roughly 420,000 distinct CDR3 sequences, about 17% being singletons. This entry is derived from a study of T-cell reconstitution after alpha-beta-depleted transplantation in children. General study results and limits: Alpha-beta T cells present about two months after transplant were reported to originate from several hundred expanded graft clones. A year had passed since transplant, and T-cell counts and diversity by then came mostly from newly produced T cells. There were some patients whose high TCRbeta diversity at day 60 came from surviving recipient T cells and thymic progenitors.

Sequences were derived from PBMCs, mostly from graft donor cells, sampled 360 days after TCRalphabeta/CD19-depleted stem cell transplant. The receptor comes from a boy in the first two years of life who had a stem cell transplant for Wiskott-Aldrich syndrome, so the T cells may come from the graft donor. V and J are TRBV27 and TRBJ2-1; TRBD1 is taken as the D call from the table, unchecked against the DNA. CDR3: CASSFPPGRGTSV.